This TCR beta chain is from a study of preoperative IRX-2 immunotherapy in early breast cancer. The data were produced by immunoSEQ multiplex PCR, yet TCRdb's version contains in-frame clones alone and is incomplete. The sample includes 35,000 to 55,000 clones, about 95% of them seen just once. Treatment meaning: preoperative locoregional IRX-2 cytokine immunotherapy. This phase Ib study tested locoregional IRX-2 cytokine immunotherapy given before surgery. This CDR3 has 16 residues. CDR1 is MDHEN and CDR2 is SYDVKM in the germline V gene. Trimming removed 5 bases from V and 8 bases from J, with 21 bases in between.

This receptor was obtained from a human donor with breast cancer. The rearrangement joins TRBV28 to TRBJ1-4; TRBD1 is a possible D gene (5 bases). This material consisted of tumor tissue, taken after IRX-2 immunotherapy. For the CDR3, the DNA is TGTGCCAGCAGTCTGGCGGCGGGGCGGGTCGGAGAAAAACTGTTTTTT. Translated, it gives CASSLAAGRVGEKLFF.